This T cell receptor beta chain derives from a study of Graves' ophthalmopathy and Graves' hyperthyroidism. Beta-chain TCR CDR3 regions were amplified from RNA transcripts. Second-round multiplex PCR came after a first-round RT-PCR that employed HTBI primers. TCRdb re-derived calls from the multiplex PCR reads in MiXCR, one entry per CDR3 protein. The table includes hundreds of thousands of distinct CDR3 sequences, 22% detected once. This CDR3 has 13 amino acids. Trimming removed 2 bases at V and 5 bases at J, with 9 bases between. Other autoimmune diseases, uncontrolled infections, pregnancy or lactation led to the exclusion of patients. The evidence that diagnosis relied on was clinical symptoms, serum thyroxine, TRAb, thyroid ultrasound and orbital computed tomography.

The sample was peripheral blood. The clonotype originates from a woman aged 18-29 years with stable Graves' hyperthyroidism. Some clones in this sample may be carry-over from other donors' samples. The chain employs TRBV12-3 or TRBV12-4 and TRBJ1-2, with D hard to call. The chain's CDR3 is CASSLLGPYGYTF. In DNA, the CDR3 is TGTGCCAGCAGTTTACTTGGGCCGTATGGCTACACCTTC.